This entry is about one TCR beta chain. The data were obtained in a study of blood T cell repertoires in COVID-19. Turning to the study itself: Whether acute or convalescent, the COVID-19 samples came from the United States, Italy and Spain. PBMCs, B-cell-depleted T cells, or T cells were the source of the cDNA or gDNA that made up the material.

How the authors handled the data: Amplified reference gene primers provided the basis for estimating nucleated cell counts. TCRdb's table, derived via immunoSEQ multiplex PCR, lists solely in-frame clones and lacks some. V and J calls and clone size are those listed in that table; D and trimming were worked out from the DNA. Of over 140,000 clones in the sample, roughly 84% were seen once. The ends lost 0 bases at V and 4 bases at J; junction bases unmatched: 1. Germline V CDR1 and CDR2: SGHRS, YFSETQ. This CDR3 comprises 14 residues. The gene calls are TRBV5-1 and TRBJ1-3; 7 bases map to TRBD1. The sequence derives from a woman aged 55-75 years with acute or convalescent COVID-19. The specimen was peripheral blood. The CDR3 loop reads CASSLEGGGNTIYF. CDR3 in DNA: TGCGCCAGCAGCTTGGAAGGGGGCGGAAACACCATATATTTT.